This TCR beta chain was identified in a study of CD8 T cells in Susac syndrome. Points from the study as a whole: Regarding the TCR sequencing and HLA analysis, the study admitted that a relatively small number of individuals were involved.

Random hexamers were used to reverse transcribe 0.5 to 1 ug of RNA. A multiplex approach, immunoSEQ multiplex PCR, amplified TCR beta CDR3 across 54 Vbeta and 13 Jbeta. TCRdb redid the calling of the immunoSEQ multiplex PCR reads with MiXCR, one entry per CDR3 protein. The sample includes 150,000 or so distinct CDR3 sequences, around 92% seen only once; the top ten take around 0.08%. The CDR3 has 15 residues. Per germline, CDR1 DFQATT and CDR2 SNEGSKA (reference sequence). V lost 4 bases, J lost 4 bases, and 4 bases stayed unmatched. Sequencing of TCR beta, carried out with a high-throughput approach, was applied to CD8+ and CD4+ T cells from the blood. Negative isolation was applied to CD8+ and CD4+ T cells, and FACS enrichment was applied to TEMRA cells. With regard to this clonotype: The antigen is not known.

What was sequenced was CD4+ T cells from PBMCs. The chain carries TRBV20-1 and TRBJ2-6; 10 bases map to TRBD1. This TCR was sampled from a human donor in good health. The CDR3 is CSAIGTGAGANVLTF. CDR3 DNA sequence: TGCAGTGCTATCGGGACAGGGGCCGGGGCCAACGTCCTGACTTTC.